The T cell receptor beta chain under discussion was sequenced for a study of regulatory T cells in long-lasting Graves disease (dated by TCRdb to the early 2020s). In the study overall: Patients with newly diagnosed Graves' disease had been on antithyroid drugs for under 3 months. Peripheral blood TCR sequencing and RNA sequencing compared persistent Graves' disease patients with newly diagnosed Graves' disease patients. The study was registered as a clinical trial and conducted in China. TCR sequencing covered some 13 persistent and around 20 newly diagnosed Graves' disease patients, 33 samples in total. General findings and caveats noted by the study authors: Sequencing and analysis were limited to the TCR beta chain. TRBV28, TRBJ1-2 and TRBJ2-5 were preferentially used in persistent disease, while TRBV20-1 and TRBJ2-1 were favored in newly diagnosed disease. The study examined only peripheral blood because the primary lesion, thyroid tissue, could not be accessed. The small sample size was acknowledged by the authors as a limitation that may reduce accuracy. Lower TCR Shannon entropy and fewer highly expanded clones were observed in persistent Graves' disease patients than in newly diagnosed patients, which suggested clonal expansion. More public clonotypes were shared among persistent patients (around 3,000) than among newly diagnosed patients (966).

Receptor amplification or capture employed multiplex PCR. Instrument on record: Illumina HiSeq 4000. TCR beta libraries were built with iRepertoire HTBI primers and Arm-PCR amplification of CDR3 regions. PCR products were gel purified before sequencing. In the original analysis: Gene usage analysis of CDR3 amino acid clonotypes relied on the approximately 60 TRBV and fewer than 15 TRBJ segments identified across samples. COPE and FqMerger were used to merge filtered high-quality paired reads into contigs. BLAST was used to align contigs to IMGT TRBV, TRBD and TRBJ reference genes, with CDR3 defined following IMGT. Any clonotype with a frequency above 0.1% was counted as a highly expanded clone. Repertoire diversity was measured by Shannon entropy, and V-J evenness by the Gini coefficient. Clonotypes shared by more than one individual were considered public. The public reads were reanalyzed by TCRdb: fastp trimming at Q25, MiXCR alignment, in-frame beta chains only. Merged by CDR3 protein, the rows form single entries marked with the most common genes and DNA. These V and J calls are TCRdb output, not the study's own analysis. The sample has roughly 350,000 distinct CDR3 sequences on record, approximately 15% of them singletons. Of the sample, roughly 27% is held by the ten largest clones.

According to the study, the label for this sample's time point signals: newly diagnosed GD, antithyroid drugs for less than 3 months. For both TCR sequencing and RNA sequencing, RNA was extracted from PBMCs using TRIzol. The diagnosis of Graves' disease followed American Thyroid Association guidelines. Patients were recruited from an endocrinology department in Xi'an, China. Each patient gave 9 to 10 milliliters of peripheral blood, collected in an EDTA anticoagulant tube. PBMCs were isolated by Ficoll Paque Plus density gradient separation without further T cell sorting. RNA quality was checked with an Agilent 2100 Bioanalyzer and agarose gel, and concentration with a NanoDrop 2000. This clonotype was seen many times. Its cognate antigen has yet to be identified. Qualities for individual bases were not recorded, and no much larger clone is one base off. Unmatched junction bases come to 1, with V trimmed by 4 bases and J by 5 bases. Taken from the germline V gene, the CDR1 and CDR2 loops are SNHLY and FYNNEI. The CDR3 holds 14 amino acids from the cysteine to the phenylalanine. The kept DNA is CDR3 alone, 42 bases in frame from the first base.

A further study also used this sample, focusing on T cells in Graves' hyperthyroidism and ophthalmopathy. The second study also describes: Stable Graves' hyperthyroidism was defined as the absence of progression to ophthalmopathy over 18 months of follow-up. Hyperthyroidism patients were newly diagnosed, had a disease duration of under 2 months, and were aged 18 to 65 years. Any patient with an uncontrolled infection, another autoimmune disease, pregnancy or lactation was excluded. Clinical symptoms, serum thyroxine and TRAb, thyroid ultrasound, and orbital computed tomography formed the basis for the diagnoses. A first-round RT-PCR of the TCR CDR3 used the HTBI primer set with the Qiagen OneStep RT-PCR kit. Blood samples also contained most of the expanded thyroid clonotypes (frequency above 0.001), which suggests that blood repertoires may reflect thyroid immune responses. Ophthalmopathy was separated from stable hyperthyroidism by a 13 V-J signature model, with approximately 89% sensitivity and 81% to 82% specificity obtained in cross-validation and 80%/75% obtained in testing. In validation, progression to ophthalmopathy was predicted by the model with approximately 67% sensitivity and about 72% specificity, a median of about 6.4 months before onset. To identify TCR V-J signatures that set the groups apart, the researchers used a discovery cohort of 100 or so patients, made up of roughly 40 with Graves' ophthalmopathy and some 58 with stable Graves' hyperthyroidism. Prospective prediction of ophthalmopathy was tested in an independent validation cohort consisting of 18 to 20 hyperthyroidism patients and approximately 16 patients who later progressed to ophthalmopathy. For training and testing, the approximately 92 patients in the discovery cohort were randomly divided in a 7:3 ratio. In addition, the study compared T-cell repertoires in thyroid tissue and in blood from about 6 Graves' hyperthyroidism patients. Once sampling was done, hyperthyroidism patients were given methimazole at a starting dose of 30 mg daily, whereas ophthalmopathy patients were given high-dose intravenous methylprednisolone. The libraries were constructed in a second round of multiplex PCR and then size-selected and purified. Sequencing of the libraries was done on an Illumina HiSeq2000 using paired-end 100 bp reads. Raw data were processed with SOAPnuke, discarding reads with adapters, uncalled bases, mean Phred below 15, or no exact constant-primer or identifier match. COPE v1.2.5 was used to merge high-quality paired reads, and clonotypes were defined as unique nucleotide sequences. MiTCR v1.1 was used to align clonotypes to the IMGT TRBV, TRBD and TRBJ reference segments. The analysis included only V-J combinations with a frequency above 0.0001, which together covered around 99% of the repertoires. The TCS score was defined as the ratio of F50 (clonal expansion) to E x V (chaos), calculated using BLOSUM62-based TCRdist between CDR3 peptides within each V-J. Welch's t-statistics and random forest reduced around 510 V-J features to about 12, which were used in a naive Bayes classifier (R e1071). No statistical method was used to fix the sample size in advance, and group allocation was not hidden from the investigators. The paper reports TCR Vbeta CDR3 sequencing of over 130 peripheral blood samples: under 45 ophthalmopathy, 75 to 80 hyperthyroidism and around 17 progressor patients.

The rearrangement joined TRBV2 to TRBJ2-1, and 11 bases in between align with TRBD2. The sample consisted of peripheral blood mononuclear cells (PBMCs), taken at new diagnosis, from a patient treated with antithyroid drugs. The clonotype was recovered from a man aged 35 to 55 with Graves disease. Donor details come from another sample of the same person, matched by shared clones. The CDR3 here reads CASSAGLADNEQFF. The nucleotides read TGTGCCAGCAGTGCGGGACTAGCGGACAATGAGCAGTTCTTC.